This T cell receptor beta chain was documented in a study of CD8+CD57+ T cells in acquired aplastic anemia. This clonotype was counted between two and nine times. TCR beta VDJ combinations and CDR3 sequences were profiled from genomic DNA. TCRdb reanalysed the reads using MiXCR and keeps one entry per CDR3 protein. The table shows about 180,000 distinct CDR3 sequences, with 50% to 65% occurring only once. All patients picked for sequencing had shown, by flow cytometry, an expansion of CD8+CD57+ cells. The junction had 9 bases not matched to a gene; V was cut back by 6 bases and J by 7 bases. The CDR3 has 14 residues. The germline V gene has CDR1 MNHEY and CDR2 SMNVEV (reference sequence).

The gene calls are TRBV27 and TRBJ1-2, with 9 positions matching TRBD1. Sequenced input: sorted CD4+, CD8+, or CD8+CD57+ T cells (not recorded which) from PBMCs. This TCR derives from a human donor with aplastic anemia. CDR3: CASSSGTGYIGYTF. Here the CDR3 DNA reads TGTGCCAGCAGCTCCGGGACAGGGTATATTGGCTACACCTTC.